This T cell receptor (beta chain) was observed in a study of vaccination and CD4 T cells after COVID-19. In the study overall: Convalescent donors: six male, four female; seven Caucasian, two Asian, one multiracial, two Hispanic. Cells were stimulated with overlapping spike peptides from SARS-CoV-2, HCoV-NL63, HCoV-OC43 and HCoV-229E.

Treatment denoted: approximately nine-day PBMC culture with coronavirus spike peptide pools or control peptides (ViraFEST assay). To note about this clonotype: The antigen is not known.

Germline CDR1 is DFQATT and CDR2 is SNEGSKA (reference sequence). After removal of 4 bases from V and 1 base from J, the junction contained 4 bases not matched to a gene. The CDR3 has 14 residues. At the Johns Hopkins FTIC core, DNA taken from cultured CD4+ T cells was sequenced by way of the Oncomine TCR Beta short-read assay. The genomic DNA was obtained from cultured CD4+ T cells by extraction with the QIAamp micro DNA kit. In TCRdb, the PCR reads were re-called with MiXCR into one record per CDR3 protein. The table has 4,500 to 6,000 distinct CDR3 sequences, roughly 77% seen once. The sequenced sample consisted of CD4+ T cells from blood, cultured in vitro. This chain joins TRBV20-1 and TRBJ2-5; 9 bases fit TRBD2. This clonotype originated in a human donor who had recovered from COVID-19. CDR3 coding DNA: TGCAGTGCTAAGACTAGCGGAGCCCAAGAGACCCAGTACTTC. Translation gives CSAKTSGAQETQYF.